The 16 T cell receptor beta chains below all came from one sample that was sequenced in a study of CD8+CD57+ T cells in acquired aplastic anemia. TCR beta VDJ and CDR3 were profiled, and genomic DNA was the template. TCRdb called the reads again in MiXCR, with one record for every CDR3 protein. The table records some 120,000 distinct CDR3 sequences, about 40% of them present only once. The patients chosen for sequencing had shown expansion of CD8+CD57+ cells (detected by flow cytometry). Material: sorted CD4+, CD8+, or CD8+CD57+ T cells (not recorded which) from PBMCs. The receptors stem from a human donor with aplastic anemia.

Many counts were recorded for this clonotype. For the CDR3, the DNA is TGTGCCAGTAGTATAACAGGGGGCATGCGGAATGAGCAGTTCTTC. Protein: CASSITGGMRNEQFF. This chain uses TRBV19 with TRBJ2-1, with 9 positions matching TRBD1. The CDR3 is 15 residues long. Germline V gene sequence: CDR1 LNHDA, CDR2 SQIVND (reference sequence). Trimming at V came to 2 bases and at J to 7 bases, leaving 6 bases not matched to a gene.

This clonotype appeared many times. The gene calls are TRBV10-2 and TRBJ2-3, with D uncertain. The CDR3 covers 12 residues. Germline V gene data show CDR1 as WSHSY and CDR2 as SAAADI. The V gene lost 5 bases and the J gene lost 4 bases, with 7 bases spanning the gap. For the CDR3, the DNA is TGCGCCAGCAGTTATGGGGCAGATACGCAGTATTTT. Amino acids: CASSYGADTQYF.

The chain combines TRBV20-1 with TRBJ2-5, with 8 bases lining up with TRBD2. J was trimmed by 5 bases and V by 6 bases; bases with no gene match: 8. The CDR3 totals 13 residues. Germline V gene lookup returns CDR1 DFQATT and CDR2 SNEGSKA (reference sequence). The CDR3 sequence: CSAPTGGRETQYF. DNA of the CDR3: TGCAGTGCCCCCACGGGGGGGAGGGAGACCCAGTACTTC.

This clonotype was seen at least ten times. This rearrangement joins TRBV5-1 to TRBJ1-5; TRBD1 might be the D (5 bases). CDR3 size: 15 residues. Germline CDR1 SGHRS, CDR2 YFSETQ. V dropped 0 bases and J dropped 0 bases, with 7 bases sitting between them. The CDR3 protein is CASSLEGYSNQPQHF. The CDR3, as DNA: TGCGCCAGCAGCTTGGAGGGGTATAGCAATCAGCCCCAGCATTTT.

The chain employs TRBV9 and TRBJ2-7, with D possibly TRBD2 on 6 matching bases. This CDR3 contains 15 residues. Deletions cut 0 bases from V and 5 bases from J, with 15 bases between. Germline CDR1 and CDR2: SGDLS and YYNGEE. CDR3 sequence reads: CASSVGAGSRDEQYF. The CDR3 DNA reads TGTGCCAGCAGCGTAGGCGCGGGGTCCCGGGACGAGCAGTACTTC.

The rearrangement links TRBV10-3 to TRBJ1-2; 9 nucleotides agree with TRBD1. The CDR3 consists of 12 residues. Unmatched junction bases numbered 0, after V lost 6 bases and J lost 4 bases. Germline-derived CDR1 and CDR2 are ENHRY and SYGVKD. The CDR3 DNA follows: TGTGCCATCAGACAGGGGGCCTATGGCTACACCTTC. Translation gives CAIRQGAYGYTF.

In its sample, this clonotype was seen a few times. Germline is not matched at one junction end, which may reflect a read error. This rearrangement joins TRBV20-1 to TRBJ2-1, with 10 bases fitting TRBD2. There are 15 residues in the CDR3. Germline V gene lookup returns CDR1 DFQATT and CDR2 SNEGSKA (reference sequence). CDR3: CSARDSSGGPNERFF. The DNA for the CDR3 is TGCAGTGCTAGAGATTCTAGCGGGGGCCCCAATGAGCGGTTCTTC.

This clonotype was observed at least ten times. The chain has TRBV12-3 or TRBV12-4 and TRBJ2-1, with D uncertain. Trimming took 9 bases from V and 0 from J, leaving 12 bases between them. The CDR3 loop spans 14 amino acids. CDR3 in amino acids: CASTTQSSYNEQFF. The CDR3 DNA follows: TGTGCCAGTACGACTCAAAGCTCCTACAATGAGCAGTTCTTC.

The J gene is TRBJ2-2, the V gene TRBV3-1; no clear D. Germline V CDR1 and CDR2: LGHDT, YNNKEL (reference sequence). The CDR3 contains 13 residues. V was trimmed by 4 bases and J by 5 bases, leaving 8 bases between them. CDR3 nucleotides: TGTGCCAGCAGCCCTCTCAATACCGGGGAGCTGTTTTTT. Protein sequence: CASSPLNTGELFF.

With respect to this clonotype: A much larger clone lies a single base off, so this may be a read error. The chain joins TRBV12-3 or TRBV12-4 to TRBJ2-2; D ambiguous. The CDR3 totals 14 residues. The CDR3: CASSSASNAGELFF. As DNA, the CDR3 is TGTGCCAGCAGCTCGGCTTCGAACGCCGGGGAGCTGTTTTTT.

In the case of this clonotype: This may come from a read error, since a much larger clone is one base off. The rearrangement uses TRBV6-2 or TRBV6-3 and TRBJ2-5; D not resolved. The J call may be faulty, since TRBJ2-7 better matches the DNA end. Germline CDR1 is MNHEY and CDR2 is SVGEGT. CDR3 length equals 13 residues. The CDR3 sequence: CAGSFTVAYEQYF. The CDR3 DNA reads TGTGCCGGCAGTTTTACGGTAGCCTACGAGCAGTACTTC.

This clonotype was detected many times. The chain employs TRBV4-3 and TRBJ1-1; maybe TRBD1 (5 bases). CDR1 is LGHNA, CDR2 YSLEER, per germline. The CDR3 runs to 15 residues. With 5 bases removed from V and 2 bases from J, the gap between germline ends came to 15 bases. The chain's CDR3 is CASSFQDTSNTEAFF. DNA of the CDR3: TGCGCCAGCAGCTTCCAGGACACTAGCAACACTGAAGCTTTCTTT.

With respect to this clonotype: Being one base from a much bigger clone, this may be a read error. The rearrangement links TRBV5-5 to TRBJ1-1, with D unclear. From germline, CDR1 is SGHKS and CDR2 YYEKEE (reference sequence). V gave up 9 bases and J gave up 1 base, with 16 bases separating them. The CDR3 is 14 residues long. In nucleotides, the CDR3 is TGTGCCAACAGTCCGCTGGTCCGGAACACTGAAGCTTTCTTT. This gives the protein CANSPLVRNTEAFF.

Remarks on this clonotype: A single base separates this from a much larger clone, so it may be a read error. This chain joins TRBV4-1 and TRBJ2-3; D is unresolved. The length of the CDR3 is 14 residues. Germline CDR1 and CDR2: MGHRA and YSYEKL. DNA of the CDR3: TGCGCCAGCAGCCAAGCTATAATCACAGATACGCGGTATTTT. Translated: CASSQAIITDTRYF.

By proportion, this clonotype is medium-sized. This sequence joins TRBV15 and TRBJ2-5, with D possibly TRBD1 on 6 matching bases. Trimming shortened V by 4 bases and J by 4 bases, and 16 bases separated the two germline ends. Germline CDR1 and CDR2: LNHNV and YYDKDF (reference sequence). The CDR3 has 15 residues. CDR3 region: CATSTGRGWPETQYF. The CDR3 DNA follows: TGTGCCACCAGCACCGGCAGGGGTTGGCCAGAGACCCAGTACTTC.

This clonotype has a count of ten or more. For the CDR3, the DNA is TGTGCCAGCAGTGGTAAATACGAGCAGTACTTC. Translation: CASSGKYEQYF. This chain joins TRBV2 and TRBJ2-7; no clear D gene. With 4 bases removed from V and 4 bases from J, the gap between germline ends came to 5 bases. CDR1 SNHLY and CDR2 FYNNEI come from the germline V gene. The CDR3 sequence is 11 residues long.